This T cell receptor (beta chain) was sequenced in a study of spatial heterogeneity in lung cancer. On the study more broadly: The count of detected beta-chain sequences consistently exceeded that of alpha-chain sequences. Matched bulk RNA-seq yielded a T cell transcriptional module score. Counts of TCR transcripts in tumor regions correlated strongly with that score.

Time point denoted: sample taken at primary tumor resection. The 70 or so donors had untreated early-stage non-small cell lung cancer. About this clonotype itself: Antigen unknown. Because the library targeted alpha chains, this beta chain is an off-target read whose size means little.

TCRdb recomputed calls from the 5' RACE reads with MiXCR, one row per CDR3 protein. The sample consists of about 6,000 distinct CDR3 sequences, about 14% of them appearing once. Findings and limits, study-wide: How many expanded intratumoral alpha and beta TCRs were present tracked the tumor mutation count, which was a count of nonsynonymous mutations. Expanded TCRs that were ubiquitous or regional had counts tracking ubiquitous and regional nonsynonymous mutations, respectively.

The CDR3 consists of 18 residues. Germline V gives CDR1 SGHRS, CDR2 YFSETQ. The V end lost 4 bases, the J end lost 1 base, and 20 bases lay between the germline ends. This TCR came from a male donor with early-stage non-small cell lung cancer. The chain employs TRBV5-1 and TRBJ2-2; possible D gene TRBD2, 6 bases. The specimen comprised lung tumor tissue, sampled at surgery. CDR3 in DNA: TGCGCCAGCAGCACACGCCCGTCCACTAGCTTGAACACCGGGGAGCTGTTTTTT. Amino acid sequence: CASSTRPSTSLNTGELFF.